These 20 T cell receptor beta chains were sequenced from one sample in a study of blood T cell repertoires in COVID-19. Here immunoSEQ multiplex PCR was the method, and the copy in TCRdb shows in-frame clones only, minus some. The table has 150,000 to 190,000 clones, 85% to 90% seen once; the top ten hold around 14%. The specimen was peripheral blood. The origin of the receptors is a woman in her thirties or forties with acute or convalescent COVID-19.

This rearrangement joins TRBV19 to TRBJ2-3; the D is unclear. Germline CDR1 LNHDA, CDR2 SQIVND (reference sequence). This CDR3 has 13 residues. V was cut by 4 bases and J by 2 bases, with 7 bases left in between. The CDR3 nucleotides read TGTGCCAGTAGTAACAGAAACACAGATACGCAGTATTTT. It specifies CASSNRNTDTQYF.

The rearrangement uses TRBV7-9 and TRBJ1-1, with D possibly TRBD1 on 5 matching bases. Trimming cost V 4 bases and J 2 bases, with 11 bases left between them. Germline V gene sequence: CDR1 SEHNR, CDR2 FQNEAQ (reference sequence). The CDR3 covers 14 residues. The CDR3 coding sequence is TGTGCCAGCAGCTCTGTAACAGGTAACACTGAAGCTTTCTTT. Protein product: CASSSVTGNTEAFF.

V is TRBV2 and J is TRBJ1-2, with 8 bases matching TRBD1. CDR3 length equals 14 residues. Germline V lookup: CDR1 SNHLY, CDR2 FYNNEI. Losses at the gene ends were 10 bases for V and 3 bases for J; bases not matched to a gene: 10. Here the CDR3 DNA reads TGTGCCACCACCCAGGGGGCGCAGGACTATGGCTACACCTTC. It is translated as CATTQGAQDYGYTF.

The chain carries TRBV28 and TRBJ1-5; 8 bases fit TRBD1. CDR1 is MDHEN and CDR2 is SYDVKM in the germline V gene. The CDR3 has 16 amino acids. V was pared by 6 bases and J by 1 base, with 8 bases of the junction left unmatched. In nucleotides, the CDR3 is TGTGCCAGCAGCCTCCAGGGGGCTGAGAGCAATCAGCCCCAGCATTTT. This sequence encodes CASSLQGAESNQPQHF.

The chain combines TRBV5-1 with TRBJ1-2; maybe TRBD1 (5 bases). This CDR3 has 12 amino acids. The germline V gene encodes CDR1 SGHRS and CDR2 YFSETQ. Trimming removed 2 bases at V and 6 bases at J, with 8 bases between. CDR3 loop: CASSLIGDGYTF. For the CDR3, the DNA is TGCGCCAGCAGCTTAATAGGGGATGGCTACACCTTC.

V usage is TRBV5-1 and J usage is TRBJ2-2; a weak D match, TRBD2 (5 bases). The CDR3 is 15 residues long. The germline V gene has CDR1 SGHRS and CDR2 YFSETQ. V lost 5 bases and J 4 bases, leaving 15 bases between the germline ends. The CDR3 coding sequence is TGCGCCAGCAGTCAGCAATGGACTGGCACCGGGGAGCTGTTTTTT. This gives the protein CASSQQWTGTGELFF.

This clone occurred once. The chain links TRBV3-1 (or the pseudogene TRBV3-2) to TRBJ2-4; D is unresolved. V was shortened by 0 bases and J by 3 bases, with 9 bases between the two germline ends. The germline gives CDR1 LGHDT, CDR2 YNNKEL (reference sequence). The CDR3 runs 15 residues. The CDR3 reads CASSQEDIDKNIQYF. CDR3 nucleotide sequence: TGTGCCAGCAGCCAAGAAGACATAGACAAAAACATTCAGTACTTC.

This chain connects TRBV7-2 to TRBJ2-2, with D unresolved. The germline V gene has CDR1 SGHTA and CDR2 FQGNSA. This CDR3 has 14 residues. The ends were cut back, 3 bases at V and 0 bases at J, with 5 bases in the middle. For the CDR3, the DNA is TGTGCCAGCAGCTTCGTAGCGAACACCGGGGAGCTGTTTTTT. Protein product: CASSFVANTGELFF.

The rearrangement links TRBV3-1 (or the pseudogene TRBV3-2) to TRBJ2-7, with D tentatively TRBD1 (6 bases). Germline CDR1 is LGHDT and CDR2 is YNNKEL (reference sequence). The CDR3 spans 13 residues. Trimming removed 3 bases at V and 5 bases at J, with 11 bases between. This CDR3 reads CASSHIQGNEQYF. CDR3 DNA sequence: TGTGCCAGCAGCCACATACAGGGAAACGAGCAGTACTTC.

This rearrangement joins TRBV6-5 to TRBJ2-7; 9 nucleotides agree with TRBD2. V trimming: 2 bases; J trimming: 3 bases; junction bases outside the gene matches: 5. The germline gives CDR1 MNHEY, CDR2 SVGAGI. There are 15 residues in the CDR3. For the CDR3, the DNA is TGTGCCAGCAGTTACAATGCGGGGGGGTTCTACGAGCAGTACTTC. It is translated as CASSYNAGGFYEQYF.

The rearrangement uses TRBV5-1 and TRBJ2-7; D is possibly TRBD1 (5 bases). The CDR3 is 14 residues long. The V gene lost 4 bases and the J gene lost 2 bases, with 13 bases spanning the gap. Germline V gene lookup returns CDR1 SGHRS and CDR2 YFSETQ. The CDR3 nucleotides read TGCGCCAGCAGCCTTACAGGCAATGCCTACGAGCAGTACTTC. Its translation: CASSLTGNAYEQYF.

CDR3: CASSSPPGGYTGELFF. The CDR3 coding sequence is TGTGCCAGCAGTTCCCCTCCTGGAGGGTACACCGGGGAGCTGTTTTTT. V is TRBV28 and J is TRBJ2-2; D possibly corresponds to TRBD2 (6 bases). V lost 4 bases and J 3 bases, leaving 15 bases between the germline ends. Germline values: CDR1 MDHEN, CDR2 SYDVKM. The CDR3 totals 16 residues.

This chain connects TRBV7-8 to TRBJ1-6, with D possibly being TRBD1 (6 bases). V was trimmed by 3 bases and J by 7 bases, leaving 10 bases between them. CDR3 length: 14 amino acids. Germline V gives CDR1 SGHVS, CDR2 FQNEAQ. CDR3 amino acids: CASSFEGVNSPLHF. The CDR3, as DNA: TGTGCCAGCAGCTTTGAGGGGGTCAATTCACCCCTCCACTTT.

The chain couples TRBV24-1 to TRBJ2-1, with 9 bases matching TRBD2. V lost 4 bases to trimming and J lost 9 bases; unmatched junction nucleotides: 12. This CDR3 is 16 amino acids long. Looked up from germline, CDR1 is KGHDR and CDR2 is SFDVKD. The DNA of the CDR3 is TGTGCCACCAGTGACCCATCAATAGCGGGAGTAGGTGAGCAGTTCTTC. This codes for CATSDPSIAGVGEQFF.

The V and J genes are TRBV18 and TRBJ2-7; 14 bases map to TRBD2. Germline V gene lookup returns CDR1 KGHSH and CDR2 LQKENI. J was trimmed by 4 bases and V by 3 bases; bases with no gene match: 11. The length of the CDR3 is 18 residues. The CDR3 loop reads CASSPAETGTSGSYEQYF. CDR3 sequence (DNA): TGTGCCAGCTCACCCGCCGAAACTGGGACTAGCGGGAGTTACGAGCAGTACTTC.

V and J are TRBV9 and TRBJ1-6; 7 nucleotides align to TRBD1. This CDR3 region has 15 residues. CDR1 SGDLS and CDR2 YYNGEE come from the germline V gene. Trimming took 3 bases from V and 2 from J; bases not matched to a gene: 2. CDR3 sequence: CASSETGTYNSPLHF. The DNA of the CDR3 is TGTGCCAGCAGCGAGACAGGGACCTATAATTCACCCCTCCACTTT.

The chain couples TRBV5-1 to TRBJ2-3; 8 bases align to TRBD1. Germline assignment: CDR1 SGHRS and CDR2 YFSETQ. The CDR3 has 16 amino acids. J lost 2 bases, V lost 4 bases, and 9 bases had no gene match. Here the CDR3 reads CASSEDRGSFTDTQYF. CDR3 nucleotides: TGCGCCAGCAGCGAAGACAGGGGAAGCTTCACAGATACGCAGTATTTT.

This clone is a singleton in its sample. CDR3 DNA sequence: TGTGCCACCACCCTAGGGGGGGCTGGAAACACCATATATTTT. It yields the protein CATTLGGAGNTIYF. V usage is TRBV15 and J usage is TRBJ1-3; TRBD1 is a possible D gene (6 bases). Trimming cost V 7 bases and J 2 bases, with 12 bases left between them. The CDR3 is 14 amino acids. The germline CDR1 and CDR2 sequences are LNHNV and YYDKDF (reference sequence).

The V gene is TRBV9, the J gene TRBJ2-7; 9 nucleotides align to TRBD2. This CDR3 has 14 residues. The germline V gene has CDR1 SGDLS and CDR2 YYNGEE. J lost 4 bases, V lost 3 bases, and 5 bases had no gene match. The CDR3 protein is CASSGSGGLYEQYF. CDR3 bases: TGTGCCAGCAGCGGTAGCGGGGGCTTATACGAGCAGTACTTC. The full variable domain, completed using reference TRBV9 and TRBJ2-7, is DSGVTQTPKHLITATGQRVTLRCSPRSGDLSVYWYQQSLDQGLQFLIQYYNGEERAKGNILERFSAQQFPDLHSELNLSSLELGDSALYFCASSGSGGLYEQYFGPGTRLTVT.

Only one count was recorded for this clone. The J gene is TRBJ1-5, the V gene TRBV19; no firm D call. Looked up from germline, CDR1 is LNHDA and CDR2 is SQIVND (reference sequence). The CDR3 sequence is 14 residues long. V shed 2 bases and J shed 4 bases, with 9 bases lying between them. The CDR3 sequence is CASSIISTNQPQHF. The CDR3 region has the DNA TGTGCCAGTAGTATAATTTCAACTAATCAGCCCCAGCATTTT. Together with reference TRBV19 and TRBJ1-5, the CDR3 gives the full variable domain: DGGITQSPKYLFRKEGQNVTLSCEQNLNHDAMYWYRQDPGQGLRLIYYSQIVNDFQKGDIAEGYSVSREKKESFPLTVTSAQKNPTAFYLCASSIISTNQPQHFGDGTRLSIL.